The 15 T cell receptor beta chains given below trace back to one sample, sequenced in a study of blood T cell repertoires in COVID-19. Assay: immunoSEQ multiplex PCR; the TCRdb copy retains only in-frame clones and omits some. This table holds about 320,000 clones, 90% found once. Sequencing input: PBMCs or T cells enriched from blood (not recorded which). The receptors were gathered from a man between 60 and 75 years old who had recovered from COVID-19.

The chain links TRBV5-8 to TRBJ2-6; D is ambiguous. The CDR3 length is 16 residues. V was clipped by 1 base and J by 0 bases, with 8 bases between them. Germline CDR1 SGHTS, CDR2 YDEGEE. CDR3 nucleotides: TGTGCCAGCAGCTTGTGGTCAGACTCTGGGGCCAACGTCCTGACTTTC. The encoded protein is CASSLWSDSGANVLTF.

The chain recombines TRBV27 with TRBJ1-5, with 11 bases aligning to TRBD1. The J segment lost 7 bases and the V segment lost 5 bases, leaving 10 bases of the junction unmatched. CDR1 is MNHEY and CDR2 is SMNVEV in the germline V gene (reference sequence). This CDR3 has 16 amino acids. The DNA for the CDR3 is TGTGCCAGCAGTATGCTCGGGGACAGGGGGGGACAGCCCCAGCATTTT. Its protein is CASSMLGDRGGQPQHF.

The V and J genes are TRBV7-8 and TRBJ1-2; tentative D call: TRBD1 (6 bases). The CDR3 spans 15 residues. Germline V gives CDR1 SGHVS, CDR2 FQNEAQ. V was shortened by 5 bases and J by 5 bases, with 18 bases between the two germline ends. The CDR3 reads CASSHLRQGPYGYTF. CDR3 bases: TGTGCCAGCAGCCACCTCCGCCAGGGGCCGTATGGCTACACCTTC.

The CDR3 nucleotides are TGCGCCAGCAGCCAAGATCCCCGGGGCGGGGTTCGGAGTGAGCAGTTCTTC. Translating it yields CASSQDPRGGVRSEQFF. The gene calls are TRBV4-3 and TRBJ2-1, with D possibly being TRBD2 (6 bases). V gave up 0 bases and J gave up 9 bases, with 21 bases separating them. The CDR3 is 17 residues long. Germline CDR1 and CDR2: LGHNA and YSLEER.

The chain couples TRBV2 to TRBJ1-5; 8 nucleotides line up with TRBD1. V lost 4 bases and J lost 7; bases outside the gene matches: 9. The germline gives CDR1 SNHLY, CDR2 FYNNEI. The CDR3 extends over 15 amino acids. The CDR3 bases are TGTGCCAGCAGTGTAGACAGGGGTCCCAGGCAGCCCCAGCATTTT. It translates to CASSVDRGPRQPQHF. Full variable domain (remainder filled in from reference TRBV2 and TRBJ1-5): EPEVTQTPSHQVTQMGQEVILRCVPISNHLYFYWYRQILGQKVEFLVSFYNNEISEKSEIFDDQFSVERPDGSNFTLKIRSTKLEDSAMYFCASSVDRGPRQPQHFGDGTRLSIL.

The chain combines TRBV11-3 with TRBJ1-6, with TRBD1 matching 7 bases. CDR1 and CDR2 from the germline V gene are SGHNT and YENEEA. The ends lost 6 bases at V and 7 bases at J; junction bases unmatched: 6. The CDR3 spans 14 residues. The CDR3 spells CASSFGTVNSPLHF. CDR3 in DNA: TGTGCCAGCAGTTTCGGGACAGTGAATTCACCCCTCCACTTT.

This clone turned up a few times. The rearrangement uses TRBV5-5 and TRBJ1-5; maybe TRBD1 (5 bases). The CDR3 extends over 15 amino acids. Looked up from germline, CDR1 is SGHKS and CDR2 is YYEKEE (reference sequence). Trimming cost V 4 bases and J 3 bases, with 14 bases left between them. Here the CDR3 reads CASSGASGNNQPQHF. Written as DNA, the CDR3 is TGTGCCAGCAGCGGGGCGTCAGGGAACAATCAGCCCCAGCATTTT.

The chain carries TRBV5-1 and TRBJ1-2; no reliable D call. The V end was cut by 6 bases, the J end by 4 bases, with 19 bases between. Germline assignment: CDR1 SGHRS and CDR2 YFSETQ. The CDR3 is 15 residues long. The CDR3 DNA follows: TGCGCCAGCACGAGGGAGCCAACCCAACCCTATGGCTACACCTTC. Amino acid sequence: CASTREPTQPYGYTF.

The V call is TRBV5-1, the J call TRBJ2-2, with TRBD2 identical over 10 bases. Trimming removed 4 bases from V and 5 bases from J; junction bases left unmatched: 8. From germline, CDR1 is SGHRS and CDR2 YFSETQ. The CDR3 consists of 16 residues. Written as DNA, the CDR3 is TGCGCCAGCAGCGCTCTAGCGGGAGAGGTGACCGGGGAGCTGTTTTTT. Residues: CASSALAGEVTGELFF.

V is TRBV10-1 and J is TRBJ2-3; D possibly corresponds to TRBD2 (5 bases). The CDR3 has 14 residues. CDR1 WNHNN and CDR2 SYGVQD come from the germline V gene (reference sequence). With 4 bases removed from V and 0 bases from J, the gap between germline ends came to 8 bases. CDR3 residues: CASSVAYSTDTQYF. CDR3 DNA: TGCGCCAGCAGTGTAGCGTATAGCACAGATACGCAGTATTTT.

The chain links TRBV7-3 to TRBJ2-1, with TRBD2 matching 12 bases. This CDR3 spans 16 amino acids. Germline V lookup: CDR1 SGHTA, CDR2 FQGTGA. V lost 5 bases, J lost 10 bases, and 12 bases stayed unmatched. CDR3 DNA sequence: TGTGCCAGCAGCACCCCTAGCGGGGGGGCGTCCGGGGAGCAGTTCTTC. Its protein is CASSTPSGGASGEQFF.

This clone was recorded a few times. This chain joins TRBV29-1 and TRBJ1-2; TRBD1 might be the D (6 bases). With 7 bases removed from V and 4 bases from J, the gap between germline ends came to 10 bases. CDR1 is SQVTM and CDR2 is ANQGSEA in the germline V gene. The CDR3 extends over 11 amino acids. The CDR3 protein is CSARDIYGYTF. The CDR3 region has the DNA TGCAGCGCCCGGGACATCTATGGCTACACCTTC.

The genes are TRBV2 and TRBJ1-1; D not resolved. This CDR3 spans 14 amino acids. The V end was cut by 1 base, the J end by 4 bases, with 10 bases between. Germline CDR1 reads SNHLY; CDR2 reads FYNNEI. DNA of the CDR3: TGTGCCAGCAGTGAAGGCAGGCCACGCACTGAAGCTTTCTTT. It is translated as CASSEGRPRTEAFF.

The chain couples TRBV11-2 to TRBJ1-4; D uncertain. Per germline, CDR1 SGHAT and CDR2 FQNNGV. There are 13 residues in the CDR3. Trimming cost V 3 bases and J 5 bases, with 7 bases left between them. The CDR3 DNA reads as TGTGCCAGCAGCTTCTATGCGAATGAAAAACTGTTTTTT. This codes for CASSFYANEKLFF.

The chain is built from TRBV30 and TRBJ1-5, with TRBD1 matching over 7 bases. CDR1 GTSNPN and CDR2 SVGIG come from the germline V gene (reference sequence). The CDR3 consists of 14 residues. V lost 0 bases and J lost 7; bases outside the gene matches: 6. The CDR3 is CAWSVTGLGQPQHF. The DNA for the CDR3 is TGTGCCTGGAGTGTGACAGGGTTGGGACAGCCCCAGCATTTT.